This T cell receptor beta chain was obtained from a study of T cell responses to AZD1222 COVID-19 vaccine. About the study: Doses given second, at about 4 or about 12 weeks, were pooled.

The V and J ends lost 4 bases and 5 bases, in that order; junction bases with no gene match: 9. The CDR3 contains 15 residues. CDR1 and CDR2 (germline): SGHNT, YYREEE (reference sequence). Worth noting for this clone: No antigen is known for it.

The repertoire was sequenced with immunoSEQ multiplex PCR; TCRdb's copy has only in-frame clones and lacks some. The table lists around 100,000 clones, 90% of them singletons. Study conclusions and caveats: Sampling captured repertoires only after the peak T cell response. Donors skewed white British and female; clonal diversity was possibly underestimated.

This chain links TRBV5-4 with TRBJ2-5; 9 bases match TRBD2. This specimen consisted of peripheral blood, obtained on day 0 of AZD1222 vaccination. This TCR was recovered from an adult in good health. The DNA of the CDR3 is TGTGCCAGCAGCCCCAGCGGGGGGCTCCGGGAGACCCAGTACTTC. Protein product: CASSPSGGLRETQYF.